What follows describes a single T cell receptor (beta chain). TCRdb's table, derived via immunoSEQ multiplex PCR, lists solely in-frame clones and lacks some. The table has about 88,000 clones, around 94% seen once. This entry is derived from a study of technical replicates of blood from a handful of donors. Germline V gives CDR1 MNHNS, CDR2 SASEGT. CDR3 length: 14 amino acids. The V gene end was trimmed by 4 bases and the J gene end by 2 bases; junction bases not matched to a gene: 3. The chain joins TRBV6-1 to TRBJ2-7; 9 nucleotides match TRBD2. The clonotype originates from a human donor in good health. The source material was T cells isolated from PBMCs. This CDR3 reads CASSVAGAPYEQYF. CDR3 DNA sequence: TGTGCCAGCAGTGTAGCGGGAGCCCCCTACGAGCAGTACTTC.